The present TCR beta chain was sequenced within a study of blood T cells in healthy people across ages. This clonotype was seen more than once but under ten times. The amount of total RNA extracted per sample was at least 5.5 micrograms. Losses at the gene ends were 7 bases for V and 6 bases for J; bases not matched to a gene: 7. CDR3 length: 13 residues. Germline V gives CDR1 LGHNA, CDR2 YNFKEQ. With a J-beta primer mix and a sample-barcoded 5' primer, a second PCR ran roughly 6 to 11 cycles. Per-sample output comprised a minimum of 2.5 million paired-end reads containing CDR3. TCRdb recomputed calls from the 5' RACE reads with MiXCR, one row per CDR3 protein. The data contain fewer than 800,000 distinct CDR3 sequences, around 25% of them singletons. A further study also used this sample, focusing on T cells of mothers and their children.

The chain links TRBV4-2 to TRBJ2-3; 7 positions agree with TRBD2. The sequenced material came from blood. This receptor was taken from a boy aged 5-17 years in good health. The CDR3 here is CASTTGRGDTQYF. DNA of the CDR3: TGTGCCAGCACCACGGGGCGGGGGGATACGCAGTATTTT.